The 30 T cell receptor beta chains in this list originate from one sample, sequenced in a study of blood T cell repertoires in COVID-19. Repertoires were generated with immunoSEQ multiplex PCR, while TCRdb's copy carries only in-frame clones and drops some. Among a few hundred thousand clones, 89% were seen once, and the ten largest hold 1.7%. The material sequenced was PBMCs or T cells enriched from blood (not recorded which). Source of these receptors: a woman aged 25 to 45 who had recovered from COVID-19.

V usage is TRBV6-5 and J usage is TRBJ2-4; 7 nucleotides match TRBD2. The junction had 3 bases not matched to a gene; V was cut back by 4 bases and J by 0 bases. From germline, CDR1 is MNHEY and CDR2 SVGAGI. CDR3 length: 15 amino acids. The CDR3 loop reads CASSSGGLAKNIQYF. The CDR3 DNA sequence: TGTGCCAGCAGTTCGGGGGGTCTAGCCAAAAACATTCAGTACTTC.

J is TRBJ2-3 and V is TRBV19; D gene unclear. The ends were cut back, 3 bases at V and 0 bases at J, with 10 bases in the middle. The CDR3 extends over 15 amino acids. Germline assignment: CDR1 LNHDA and CDR2 SQIVND (reference sequence). The CDR3: CASSIGPSSTDTQYF. In nucleotides, the CDR3 is TGTGCCAGTAGTATCGGTCCCTCTAGCACAGATACGCAGTATTTT.

The V call is TRBV25-1, the J call TRBJ2-2; D is unresolved. Trimming pared 3 bases from V and 1 base from J, leaving 6 bases between. This CDR3 has 14 residues. Germline V lookup: CDR1 MGHDK, CDR2 SYGVNS. This chain's CDR3 is CASSDRLNTGELFF. The DNA of the CDR3 is TGTGCCAGCAGTGACAGGCTGAACACCGGGGAGCTGTTTTTT.

V usage is TRBV3-1 (or the pseudogene TRBV3-2) and J usage is TRBJ2-3; 8 bases are shared with TRBD2. This CDR3 spans 15 amino acids. Germline V gene data show CDR1 as LGHDT and CDR2 as YNNKEL (reference sequence). With V trimmed by 1 base and J by 4 bases, 4 bases remained unmatched. CDR3 loop: CASSQATSVPDTQYF. In DNA form, the CDR3 reads TGTGCCAGCAGCCAAGCGACTAGCGTGCCAGATACGCAGTATTTT.

This chain uses TRBV11-2 with TRBJ2-7, with TRBD2 identical over 12 bases. The CDR3 length is 14 residues. Losses at the gene ends were 6 bases for V and 4 bases for J; bases not matched to a gene: 4. The germline gives CDR1 SGHAT, CDR2 FQNNGV. CDR3 DNA sequence: TGTGCCAGCAGACAACTAGCGGGGGGATACGAGCAGTACTTC. Translation: CASRQLAGGYEQYF.

The chain has TRBV28 and TRBJ2-7; D is undetermined. V was trimmed by 3 bases and J by 4 bases, leaving 10 bases between them. This CDR3 is 13 amino acids long. CDR1 is MDHEN, CDR2 SYDVKM, per germline. The CDR3 DNA reads TGTGCCAGCAGTTTGGCGACACCTTACGAGCAGTACTTC. It specifies CASSLATPYEQYF.

This clone was counted once. This chain connects TRBV6-1 to TRBJ1-3; tentatively, D is TRBD1 (6 bases). The CDR3 covers 17 residues. In germline, CDR1 is MNHNS, CDR2 SASEGT. V shed 1 base and J shed 0 bases, with 13 bases lying between them. The DNA for the CDR3 is TGTGCCAGCAGTGAAGTAGGGACAAGATCCTCTGGAAACACCATATATTTT. Translation: CASSEVGTRSSGNTIYF.

This sequence joins TRBV18 and TRBJ2-2; TRBD1 matches 7 bases. Trimming cost V 4 bases and J 4 bases; bases outside gene matches: 3. In germline, CDR1 is KGHSH, CDR2 LQKENI. The CDR3 contains 14 residues. CDR3 protein: CASSQGTATGELFF. The CDR3 DNA follows: TGTGCCAGCTCACAGGGGACAGCCACCGGGGAGCTGTTTTTT.

V is TRBV6-6 and J is TRBJ2-7, with 8 bases identical to TRBD1. From germline, CDR1 is MNHNY and CDR2 SVGAGI (reference sequence). Losses at the gene ends were 5 bases for V and 1 base for J; bases not matched to a gene: 7. The CDR3 covers 15 residues. CDR3 protein: CASSKPGQVSYEQYF. The CDR3 DNA reads TGTGCCAGCAGTAAGCCGGGACAGGTATCCTACGAGCAGTACTTC.

V and J are TRBV7-3 and TRBJ2-7; TRBD2 might be the D (5 bases). This CDR3 is 14 amino acids long. Germline V CDR1 and CDR2: SGHTA, FQGTGA. Trimming shortened V by 5 bases and J by 5 bases, and 16 bases separated the two germline ends. CDR3 region: CASSDPSSSHEQYF. CDR3 nucleotides: TGTGCCAGCAGCGACCCTAGCTCTTCCCACGAGCAGTACTTC.

The V and J genes are TRBV10-3 and TRBJ1-1; the D gene is possibly TRBD1 (5 bases). The V end lost 5 bases, the J end lost 7 bases, and 14 bases lay between the germline ends. The CDR3 contains 13 residues. Germline V gives CDR1 ENHRY, CDR2 SYGVKD. CDR3 region: CAISPGNPREAFF. The DNA of the CDR3 is TGTGCCATCAGTCCAGGGAACCCACGTGAAGCTTTCTTT.

V and J are TRBV6-2 or TRBV6-3 and TRBJ2-5; no clear D gene. The CDR3 is 13 residues long. Trimming cost V 3 bases and J 4 bases, with 9 bases left between them. Germline V gene data show CDR1 as MNHEY and CDR2 as SVGEGT. The CDR3 sequence: CASSYVRRETQYF. CDR3 coding DNA: TGTGCCAGCAGTTATGTCAGAAGAGAGACCCAGTACTTC.

The chain employs TRBV13 and TRBJ2-7; 11 nucleotides line up with TRBD2. V trimming: 6 bases; J trimming: 3 bases; junction bases outside the gene matches: 4. This CDR3 is 14 amino acids long. Germline assignment: CDR1 PRHDT and CDR2 FYEKMQ (reference sequence). The CDR3 coding sequence is TGTGCCAGCAGTTTCGGGACTAGCGGCTACGAGCAGTACTTC. It encodes CASSFGTSGYEQYF.

The chain recombines TRBV18 with TRBJ1-5; D uncertain. This CDR3 is built from 12 residues. The V and J ends lost 2 bases and 5 bases respectively, with 4 bases between them. Germline CDR1 is KGHSH and CDR2 is LQKENI. The CDR3 DNA sequence: TGTGCCAGCTCACCAACGGATCAGCCCCAGCATTTT. Its protein product is CASSPTDQPQHF.

V usage is TRBV7-3 and J usage is TRBJ2-7; a weak D match, TRBD1 (6 bases). The V and J ends lost 2 bases and 4 bases respectively, with 12 bases between them. The germline V gene has CDR1 SGHTA and CDR2 FQGTGA. The CDR3 is 14 residues long. CDR3 residues: CASSLYGRGYEQYF. CDR3 nucleotide sequence: TGTGCCAGCAGCTTATATGGCAGGGGATACGAGCAGTACTTC. Full variable domain (rest looked up from reference TRBV7-3 and TRBJ2-7): GAGVSQTPSNKVTEKGKYVELRCDPISGHTALYWYRQSLGQGPEFLIYFQGTGAADDSGLPNDRFFAVRPEGSVSTLKIQRTERGDSAVYLCASSLYGRGYEQYFGPGTRLTVT.

This chain connects TRBV28 to TRBJ2-2, with TRBD2 matching 7 bases. CDR3 length: 15 amino acids. The junction had 11 bases not matched to a gene; V was cut back by 5 bases and J by 8 bases. Germline V lookup: CDR1 MDHEN, CDR2 SYDVKM. The chain's CDR3 is CASSIRTSVGGELFF. As DNA, the CDR3 is TGTGCCAGCAGTATCCGTACTAGCGTTGGTGGGGAGCTGTTTTTT.

The chain combines TRBV29-1 with TRBJ2-3; D not certain. Germline CDR1 SQVTM, CDR2 ANQGSEA. The V end was cut by 2 bases, the J end by 0 bases, with 6 bases between. The CDR3 totals 13 residues. CDR3 loop: CSVEQVSTDTQYF. The CDR3 nucleotides read TGCAGCGTTGAACAGGTTAGCACAGATACGCAGTATTTT.

This rearrangement joins TRBV21-1 to TRBJ1-2. TRBV21-1 is a pseudogene locus. The CDR3 runs 13 residues. CDR3 DNA: TGTGCCAGCAGCAACCGGCGGGGGTATGGCTACACCTTC. It is translated as CASSNRRGYGYTF.

This clone was recorded once. V is TRBV3-1 (or the pseudogene TRBV3-2) and J is TRBJ2-3; D remains ambiguous. CDR3 length equals 13 residues. Germline CDR1 and CDR2: LGHDT and YNNKEL (reference sequence). V was shortened by 6 bases and J by 3 bases, with 10 bases between the two germline ends. CDR3 in DNA: TGTGCCAGCAGTCCGAGACTGACAGATACGCAGTATTTT. Translated: CASSPRLTDTQYF.

This clone was observed a handful of times. The chain combines TRBV30 with TRBJ1-2, with 7 nucleotides matching TRBD1. The J segment lost 2 bases and the V segment lost 5 bases, leaving 8 bases of the junction unmatched. Looked up from germline, CDR1 is GTSNPN and CDR2 is SVGIG (reference sequence). This CDR3 spans 14 amino acids. Here the CDR3 DNA reads TGTGCCTGGGGAGGGGGCGCCCGGAACTATGGCTACACCTTC. Protein: CAWGGGARNYGYTF.

V usage is TRBV2 and J usage is TRBJ2-5; D is perhaps TRBD2 (5 bases). CDR3 length: 11 amino acids. Trimming took 6 bases from V and 5 from J, leaving 7 bases between them. CDR1 is SNHLY, CDR2 FYNNEI, per germline. The CDR3 DNA reads TGTGCCAGCAGCTCGGGGGAGACCCAGTACTTC. It codes for CASSSGETQYF. The full variable domain, completed using reference TRBV2 and TRBJ2-5, is EPEVTQTPSHQVTQMGQEVILRCVPISNHLYFYWYRQILGQKVEFLVSFYNNEISEKSEIFDDQFSVERPDGSNFTLKIRSTKLEDSAMYFCASSSGETQYFGPGTRLLVL.

This clone was detected only a few times. The rearrangement uses TRBV13 and TRBJ2-3, with 7 nucleotides matching TRBD2. Germline V gene data show CDR1 as PRHDT and CDR2 as FYEKMQ (reference sequence). V lost 4 bases to trimming and J lost 1 base; unmatched junction nucleotides: 5. This CDR3 has 15 amino acids. CDR3 in amino acids: CASSSSGEGTDTQYF. As DNA, the CDR3 is TGTGCCAGCAGCTCGAGCGGGGAAGGCACAGATACGCAGTATTTT. Filled out from reference TRBV13 and TRBJ2-3, the complete variable domain reads AAGVIQSPRHLIKEKRETATLKCYPIPRHDTVYWYQQGPGQDPQFLISFYEKMQSDKGSIPDRFSAQQFSDYHSELNMSSLELGDSALYFCASSSSGEGTDTQYFGPGTRLTVL.

V is TRBV5-1 and J is TRBJ2-6; D ambiguous. Trimming took off 0 bases at V and 0 bases at J, with 4 bases between the two ends. From germline, CDR1 is SGHRS and CDR2 YFSETQ. The CDR3 spans 15 residues. The CDR3 DNA sequence: TGCGCCAGCAGCTTGGGAGGCTCTGGGGCCAACGTCCTGACTTTC. It specifies CASSLGGSGANVLTF. Full variable domain (outside the CDR3, taken from reference TRBV5-1 and TRBJ2-6): KAGVTQTPRYLIKTRGQQVTLSCSPISGHRSVSWYQQTPGQGLQFLFEYFSETQRNKGNFPGRFSGRQFSNSRSEMNVSTLELGDSALYLCASSLGGSGANVLTFGAGSRLTVL.

V and J are TRBV19 and TRBJ2-2; D perhaps matches TRBD1 (6 bases). Germline values: CDR1 LNHDA, CDR2 SQIVND (reference sequence). The germline V and J ends were trimmed by 3 bases and 3 bases, with 14 bases remaining between them. CDR3 size: 16 residues. The CDR3, as DNA: TGTGCCAGTAGTATCAGGGGCAGGGGATACACCGGGGAGCTGTTTTTT. Protein sequence: CASSIRGRGYTGELFF.

This chain joins TRBV7-9 and TRBJ2-4; 8 bases are shared with TRBD1. Germline lookup yields CDR1 SEHNR and CDR2 FQNEAQ (reference sequence). The CDR3 length is 17 residues. Trimming removed 5 bases from V and 2 bases from J; junction bases left unmatched: 11. This CDR3 is CASSPRTGSRSKNIQYF. Here the CDR3 DNA reads TGTGCCAGCAGCCCCCGGACAGGGTCTCGGTCCAAAAACATTCAGTACTTC. The variable domain in full, with the rest retrieved from reference TRBV7-9 and TRBJ2-4, is DTGVSQNPRHKITKRGQNVTFRCDPISEHNRLYWYRQTLGQGPEFLTYFQNEAQLEKSRLLSDRFSAERPKGSFSTLEIQRTEQGDSAMYLCASSPRTGSRSKNIQYFGAGTRLSVL.

This rearrangement joins TRBV11-2 to TRBJ2-7, with 9 bases lining up with TRBD1. V lost 4 bases, J lost 5 bases, and 9 bases stayed unmatched. CDR3 length: 15 residues. Germline V lookup: CDR1 SGHAT, CDR2 FQNNGV. The CDR3 loop is CASSWKGQGLDEQYF. DNA of the CDR3: TGTGCCAGCAGCTGGAAGGGACAGGGTCTCGACGAGCAGTACTTC.

This rearrangement joins TRBV5-1 to TRBJ1-1, with D hard to call. Trimming shortened V by 0 bases and J by 4 bases, and 22 bases separated the two germline ends. This CDR3 is 18 amino acids long. Germline assignment: CDR1 SGHRS and CDR2 YFSETQ. The CDR3, as DNA: TGCGCCAGCAGCTTGGCCAGTGGTGTGAGGGTTAGGACCACTGAAGCTTTCTTT. It is translated as CASSLASGVRVRTTEAFF. The full variable domain, in which reference TRBV5-1 and TRBJ1-1 provide the parts outside the CDR3, is KAGVTQTPRYLIKTRGQQVTLSCSPISGHRSVSWYQQTPGQGLQFLFEYFSETQRNKGNFPGRFSGRQFSNSRSEMNVSTLELGDSALYLCASSLASGVRVRTTEAFFGQGTRLTVV.

This rearrangement joins TRBV6-5 to TRBJ2-5, with 7 bases identical to TRBD1. In germline, CDR1 is MNHEY, CDR2 SVGAGI. This CDR3 has 15 amino acids. J was trimmed by 5 bases and V by 0 bases; bases with no gene match: 6. Here the CDR3 DNA reads TGTGCCAGCAGTTACTCTAGGGGGCGCGGGGAGACCCAGTACTTC. Translated, it gives CASSYSRGRGETQYF.

The rearrangement uses TRBV6-2 or TRBV6-3 and TRBJ2-5; a possible D gene is TRBD2 (5 bases). This CDR3 spans 15 amino acids. V dropped 3 bases and J dropped 0 bases, with 11 bases sitting between them. Germline CDR1 is MNHEY and CDR2 is SVGEGT. This CDR3 reads CASSYAGVYQETQYF. CDR3 nucleotides: TGTGCCAGCAGTTATGCGGGCGTGTACCAAGAGACCCAGTACTTC.

The V gene is TRBV30, the J gene TRBJ1-5, with 7 bases identical to TRBD1. Germline lookup yields CDR1 GTSNPN and CDR2 SVGIG (reference sequence). V lost 3 bases and J lost 2; bases outside the gene matches: 7. The length of the CDR3 is 15 residues. The CDR3 bases are TGTGCCTGGAGAGGGGGCGCAGGGGGCAATCAGCCCCAGCATTTT. This sequence encodes CAWRGGAGGNQPQHF.